A selection of T cell receptor beta chains follows, all from one sample in a study of blood T cell repertoires in COVID-19. This table comes from immunoSEQ multiplex PCR, and its TCRdb copy is limited to in-frame clones, with some not included. Of approximately 100,000 clones in the sample, approximately 90% were seen once. The sample taken for sequencing was peripheral blood. Receptors originate from a woman older than 75 with acute or convalescent COVID-19. Both conserved end residues are part of each CDR3. Fields, in order: J gene, D gene, V gene, clone size, CDR3 protein, CDR3 DNA. A D gene is named only where the DNA matches it firmly. Clone size is shown for a subset of rows, as once, few, many or a class of expanded clone.

j_call: TRBJ1-1; d_call: TRBD1; v_call: TRBV6-5; clone_size: NA; cdr3_aa: CASSLDRGASEAFF; cdr3_nt: TGTGCCAGCAGCCTGGACAGGGGGGCGAGTGAAGCTTTCTTT
j_call: TRBJ1-2; d_call: NA; v_call: TRBV9; clone_size: NA; cdr3_aa: CASSPFGYGYTF; cdr3_nt: TGTGCCAGCAGCCCATTCGGCTATGGCTACACCTTC
j_call: TRBJ1-5; d_call: NA; v_call: TRBV30; clone_size: NA; cdr3_aa: CAWSVLTGGRFGNQPQHF; cdr3_nt: TGTGCCTGGAGTGTACTGACAGGCGGGAGATTTGGCAATCAGCCCCAGCATTTT
j_call: TRBJ2-7; d_call: NA; v_call: TRBV28; clone_size: NA; cdr3_aa: CASTSAGGLYEQYF; cdr3_nt: TGTGCCAGCACATCGGCAGGGGGGCTATACGAGCAGTACTTC
j_call: TRBJ2-1; d_call: TRBD2; v_call: TRBV5-5; clone_size: NA; cdr3_aa: CASSLGLAGFNEQFF; cdr3_nt: TGTGCCAGCAGCTTGGGACTAGCGGGGTTCAATGAGCAGTTCTTC
j_call: TRBJ1-3; d_call: NA; v_call: TRBV5-4; clone_size: NA; cdr3_aa: CASSLDQGRNTIYF; cdr3_nt: TGTGCCAGCAGCTTGGACCAGGGGAGAAACACCATATATTTT
j_call: TRBJ2-7; d_call: NA; v_call: TRBV27; clone_size: NA; cdr3_aa: CASSLSRGQSYEQYF; cdr3_nt: TGTGCCAGCAGTTTATCCAGAGGGCAGTCCTACGAGCAGTACTTC
j_call: TRBJ1-6; d_call: TRBD1; v_call: TRBV5-6; clone_size: NA; cdr3_aa: CASSTGGASYNSPLHF; cdr3_nt: TGTGCCAGCTCGACAGGGGGCGCTTCTTATAATTCACCCCTCCACTTT
j_call: TRBJ2-7; d_call: TRBD1; v_call: TRBV2; clone_size: NA; cdr3_aa: CASSEAPGQGIEQYF; cdr3_nt: TGTGCCAGCAGTGAGGCCCCGGGACAGGGGATCGAGCAGTACTTC
j_call: TRBJ1-2; d_call: NA; v_call: TRBV11-2; clone_size: NA; cdr3_aa: CASSFNSGVNYGYTF; cdr3_nt: TGTGCCAGCAGCTTCAATTCGGGGGTCAACTATGGCTACACCTTC
j_call: TRBJ2-1; d_call: TRBD2; v_call: TRBV5-1; clone_size: NA; cdr3_aa: CASSSIAGGYNEQFF; cdr3_nt: TGCGCCAGCAGCAGTATAGCGGGGGGCTACAATGAGCAGTTCTTC
j_call: TRBJ2-7; d_call: NA; v_call: TRBV7-2; clone_size: NA; cdr3_aa: CASSWKGQANEQYF; cdr3_nt: TGTGCCAGCAGCTGGAAGGGGCAAGCAAACGAGCAGTACTTC
j_call: TRBJ1-1; d_call: TRBD1; v_call: TRBV13; clone_size: NA; cdr3_aa: CASSLAGQGAVEAFF; cdr3_nt: TGTGCCAGCAGCTTAGCAGGACAGGGGGCGGTTGAAGCTTTCTTT
j_call: TRBJ1-1; d_call: NA; v_call: TRBV6-5; clone_size: NA; cdr3_aa: CASSRDRNTEAFF; cdr3_nt: TGTGCCAGCAGCCGAGACAGGAACACTGAAGCTTTCTTT
j_call: TRBJ2-4; d_call: NA; v_call: TRBV11-2; clone_size: NA; cdr3_aa: CASSLSLGRGDIQYF; cdr3_nt: TGTGCCAGCAGCTTATCGTTGGGCAGGGGGGACATTCAGTACTTC
j_call: TRBJ1-2; d_call: TRBD1; v_call: TRBV5-4; clone_size: NA; cdr3_aa: CASSQDRGDYGYTF; cdr3_nt: TGTGCCAGCAGCCAGGACAGGGGGGACTATGGCTACACCTTC
j_call: TRBJ2-3; d_call: TRBD2; v_call: TRBV27; clone_size: once; cdr3_aa: CASSFLAGGTDTQYF; cdr3_nt: TGTGCCAGCAGTTTCCTAGCGGGGGGCACAGATACGCAGTATTTT
j_call: TRBJ1-5; d_call: TRBD1; v_call: TRBV12-3/TRBV12-4; clone_size: once; cdr3_aa: CASSLTGGQPQHF; cdr3_nt: TGTGCCAGCAGCCTGACAGGGGGACAGCCCCAGCATTTT
j_call: TRBJ1-6; d_call: TRBD1; v_call: TRBV7-2; clone_size: NA; cdr3_aa: CASSLVRTGLNSPLHF; cdr3_nt: TGTGCCAGCAGCTTAGTAAGGACAGGTCTTAATTCACCCCTCCACTTT
j_call: TRBJ1-6; d_call: NA; v_call: TRBV5-1; clone_size: NA; cdr3_aa: CASSPQTGSVSPLHF; cdr3_nt: TGCGCCAGCAGCCCCCAGACAGGTTCGGTATCACCCCTCCACTTT
j_call: TRBJ1-6; d_call: NA; v_call: TRBV19; clone_size: NA; cdr3_aa: CASRREGNYNSPLHF; cdr3_nt: TGTGCCAGTAGGAGGGAGGGGAACTATAATTCACCCCTCCACTTT
j_call: TRBJ2-3; d_call: NA; v_call: TRBV6-5; clone_size: NA; cdr3_aa: CASSYRGTGSDTQYF; cdr3_nt: TGTGCCAGCAGTTACCGGGGGACGGGGTCGGATACGCAGTATTTT
j_call: TRBJ1-2; d_call: TRBD1; v_call: TRBV29-1; clone_size: once; cdr3_aa: CSVRTGFYGYTF; cdr3_nt: TGCAGCGTCAGGACAGGATTCTATGGCTACACCTTC
j_call: TRBJ2-1; d_call: NA; v_call: TRBV18; clone_size: NA; cdr3_aa: CASSASGVAEQFF; cdr3_nt: TGTGCCAGCTCAGCCTCAGGGGTCGCTGAGCAGTTCTTC
j_call: TRBJ1-6; d_call: NA; v_call: TRBV19; clone_size: NA; cdr3_aa: CASSRTEYNSPLHF; cdr3_nt: TGTGCCAGTAGTCGGACAGAGTATAATTCACCCCTCCACTTT
j_call: TRBJ2-7; d_call: NA; v_call: TRBV11-2; clone_size: NA; cdr3_aa: CASSLTFGPIYEQYF; cdr3_nt: TGTGCCAGCAGCTTGACATTTGGGCCGATCTACGAGCAGTACTTC
j_call: TRBJ2-7; d_call: TRBD1; v_call: TRBV28; clone_size: NA; cdr3_aa: CASSSQGDDEQYF; cdr3_nt: TGTGCCAGCAGTTCACAGGGGGACGACGAGCAGTACTTC
j_call: TRBJ1-6; d_call: NA; v_call: TRBV2; clone_size: NA; cdr3_aa: CASSEVSGNSPLHF; cdr3_nt: TGTGCCAGCAGTGAAGTGTCAGGGAATTCACCCCTCCACTTT
j_call: TRBJ1-1; d_call: TRBD1; v_call: TRBV6-5; clone_size: NA; cdr3_aa: CASSYENRGDTEAFF; cdr3_nt: TGTGCCAGCAGTTACGAAAACAGGGGAGACACTGAAGCTTTCTTT
j_call: TRBJ2-7; d_call: TRBD1; v_call: TRBV7-6; clone_size: once; cdr3_aa: CASSLTGGAYEQYF; cdr3_nt: TGTGCCAGCAGCTTGACAGGGGGGGCCTACGAGCAGTACTTC
j_call: TRBJ1-4; d_call: NA; v_call: TRBV3-1/TRBV3-2; clone_size: NA; cdr3_aa: CASSPREDRDEKLFF; cdr3_nt: TGTGCCAGCAGCCCGCGGGAGGATCGGGATGAAAAACTGTTTTTT
j_call: TRBJ2-5; d_call: TRBD2; v_call: TRBV28; clone_size: NA; cdr3_aa: CASSLLGLAGGPTETQYF; cdr3_nt: TGTGCCAGCAGTTTGTTAGGACTAGCGGGGGGGCCGACAGAGACCCAGTACTTC
j_call: TRBJ1-2; d_call: TRBD1; v_call: TRBV19; clone_size: NA; cdr3_aa: CASSLRDRGGGYTF; cdr3_nt: TGTGCCAGTAGTCTCCGGGACAGGGGAGGTGGCTACACCTTC
j_call: TRBJ2-7; d_call: NA; v_call: TRBV5-5; clone_size: NA; cdr3_aa: CASSFDPVSYEQYF; cdr3_nt: TGTGCCAGCAGCTTCGATCCGGTCTCCTACGAGCAGTACTTC
j_call: TRBJ2-5; d_call: NA; v_call: TRBV10-3; clone_size: NA; cdr3_aa: CAINNRATETQYF; cdr3_nt: TGTGCCATCAATAACAGGGCTACGGAGACCCAGTACTTC
j_call: TRBJ1-2; d_call: TRBD1; v_call: TRBV6-5; clone_size: once; cdr3_aa: CASRRTGYGYTF; cdr3_nt: TGTGCCAGCAGACGGACAGGGTATGGCTACACCTTC
j_call: TRBJ1-2; d_call: TRBD1; v_call: TRBV2; clone_size: NA; cdr3_aa: CASSIMTGGAYGYTF; cdr3_nt: TGTGCCAGCAGTATAATGACAGGGGGCGCATATGGCTACACCTTC
j_call: TRBJ1-6; d_call: NA; v_call: TRBV21-1; clone_size: NA; cdr3_aa: CASSGNRVENSPLHF; cdr3_nt: TGTGCCAGCAGCGGAAACAGGGTAGAGAATTCACCCCTCCACTTT
j_call: TRBJ2-7; d_call: NA; v_call: TRBV4-1; clone_size: NA; cdr3_aa: CASSPLVVAYEQYF; cdr3_nt: TGCGCCAGCAGTCCCTTGGTAGTTGCCTACGAGCAGTACTTC
j_call: TRBJ2-5; d_call: TRBD1; v_call: TRBV6-1; clone_size: NA; cdr3_aa: CASSEDRVGETQYF; cdr3_nt: TGTGCCAGCAGTGAGGACAGGGTTGGGGAGACCCAGTACTTC
j_call: TRBJ1-6; d_call: NA; v_call: TRBV3-1/TRBV3-2; clone_size: NA; cdr3_aa: CASSQGWTPNSPLHF; cdr3_nt: TGTGCCAGCAGCCAAGGTTGGACACCAAATTCACCCCTCCACTTT
j_call: TRBJ1-2; d_call: TRBD1; v_call: TRBV5-6; clone_size: NA; cdr3_aa: CASSLGQGGYGYTF; cdr3_nt: TGTGCCAGCAGCTTGGGACAGGGTGGCTATGGCTACACCTTC
j_call: TRBJ1-5; d_call: NA; v_call: TRBV7-2; clone_size: NA; cdr3_aa: CASSLRGQDQPQHF; cdr3_nt: TGTGCCAGCAGCTTGCGGGGGCAGGATCAGCCCCAGCATTTT
j_call: TRBJ1-1; d_call: NA; v_call: TRBV3-1/TRBV3-2; clone_size: NA; cdr3_aa: CASSQDSGGSTEAFF; cdr3_nt: TGTGCCAGCAGCCAAGATTCGGGGGGGAGTACTGAAGCTTTCTTT
j_call: TRBJ2-3; d_call: TRBD1; v_call: TRBV6-5; clone_size: NA; cdr3_aa: CASRPGGDTQYF; cdr3_nt: TGTGCCAGCCGCCCAGGGGGAGATACGCAGTATTTT
j_call: TRBJ2-3; d_call: TRBD2; v_call: TRBV28; clone_size: NA; cdr3_aa: CASRRGGGATDTQYF; cdr3_nt: TGTGCCAGCCGGAGGGGCGGGGGGGCGACAGATACGCAGTATTTT